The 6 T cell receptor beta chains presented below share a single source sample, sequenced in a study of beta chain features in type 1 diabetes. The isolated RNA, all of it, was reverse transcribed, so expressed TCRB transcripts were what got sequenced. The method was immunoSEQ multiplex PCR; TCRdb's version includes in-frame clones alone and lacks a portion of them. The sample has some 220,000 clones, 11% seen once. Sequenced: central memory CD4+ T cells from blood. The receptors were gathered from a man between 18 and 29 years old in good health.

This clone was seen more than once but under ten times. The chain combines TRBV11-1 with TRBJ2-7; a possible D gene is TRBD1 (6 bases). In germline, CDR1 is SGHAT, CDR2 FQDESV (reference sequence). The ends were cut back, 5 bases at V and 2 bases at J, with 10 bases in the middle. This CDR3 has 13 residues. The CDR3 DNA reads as TGTGCCAGCAGCCGCCGACAGGCCTACGAGCAGTACTTC. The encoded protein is CASSRRQAYEQYF. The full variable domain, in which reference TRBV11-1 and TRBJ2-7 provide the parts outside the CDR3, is EAEVAQSPRYKITEKSQAVAFWCDPISGHATLYWYRQILGQGPELLVQFQDESVVDDSQLPKDRFSAERLKGVDSTLKIQPAELGDSAMYLCASSRRQAYEQYFGPGTRLTVT.

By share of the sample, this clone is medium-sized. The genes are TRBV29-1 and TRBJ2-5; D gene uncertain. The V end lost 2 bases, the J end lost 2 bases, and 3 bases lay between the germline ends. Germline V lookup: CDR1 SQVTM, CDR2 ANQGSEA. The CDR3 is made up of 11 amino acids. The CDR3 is CSVELQETQYF. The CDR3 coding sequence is TGCAGCGTTGAACTACAAGAGACCCAGTACTTC.

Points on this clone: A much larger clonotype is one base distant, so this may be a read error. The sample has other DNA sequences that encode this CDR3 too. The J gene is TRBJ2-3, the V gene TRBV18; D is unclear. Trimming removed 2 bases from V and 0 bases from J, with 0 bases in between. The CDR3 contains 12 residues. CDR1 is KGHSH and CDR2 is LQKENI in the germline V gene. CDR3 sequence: CASSPSTDTQYF. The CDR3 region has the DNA TGTGCCAGCTCACCAAGCACAGATACGCAGTATTTT.

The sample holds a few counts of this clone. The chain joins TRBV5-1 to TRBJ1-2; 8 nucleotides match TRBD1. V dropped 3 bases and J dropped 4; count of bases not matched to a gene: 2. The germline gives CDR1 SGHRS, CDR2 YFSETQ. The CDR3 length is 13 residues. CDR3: CASSYDRGYGYTF. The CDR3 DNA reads TGCGCCAGCAGCTACGACAGGGGCTATGGCTACACCTTC.

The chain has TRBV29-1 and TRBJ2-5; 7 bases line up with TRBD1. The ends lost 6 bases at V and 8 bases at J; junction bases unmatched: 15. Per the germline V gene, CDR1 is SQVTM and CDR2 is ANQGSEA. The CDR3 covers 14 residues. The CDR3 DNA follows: TGCAGCGTGACGAAGGGGGCGGGCAGGGACACCCAGTACTTC. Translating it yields CSVTKGAGRDTQYF.

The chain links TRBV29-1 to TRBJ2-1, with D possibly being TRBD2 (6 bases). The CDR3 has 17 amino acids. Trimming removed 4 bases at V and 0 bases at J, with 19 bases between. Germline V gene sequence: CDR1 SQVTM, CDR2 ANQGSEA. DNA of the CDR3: TGCAGCGTTGTTTTATCGGGGACTTTCTCCTCCTACAATGAGCAGTTCTTC. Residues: CSVVLSGTFSSYNEQFF.